Following are 14 T cell receptor beta chains from one sample sequenced in a study of CD8 T cells in Susac syndrome. Reverse transcription of about 0.45 to 1 ug RNA was performed with random hexamers. TCRdb processed the immunoSEQ multiplex PCR reads anew with MiXCR; each CDR3 protein has one entry. The table has about 240,000 distinct CDR3 sequences, about 95% seen once; the top ten hold 0.1%. Sequences were obtained from CD4+ T cells from PBMCs. The receptors derive from a human donor with Susac syndrome.

The genes are TRBV5-1 and TRBJ2-1, with a tentative D call TRBD2 (6 bases). The CDR3 loop spans 13 amino acids. V lost 6 bases and J 4 bases, leaving 11 bases between the germline ends. CDR1 is SGHRS and CDR2 is YFSETQ in the germline V gene. CDR3 in amino acids: CASKEGEYNEQFF. The CDR3 DNA reads as TGCGCCAGCAAGGAGGGAGAATACAATGAGCAGTTCTTC.

The chain combines TRBV28 with TRBJ2-1; TRBD2 is a possible D gene (5 bases). V was shortened by 8 bases and J by 9 bases, with 20 bases between the two germline ends. CDR3 length: 14 amino acids. The germline gives CDR1 MDHEN, CDR2 SYDVKM. This CDR3 is CASGTTGGLSEQFF. CDR3 DNA sequence: TGTGCCAGCGGAACGACTGGCGGACTCAGTGAGCAGTTCTTC.

The chain uses TRBV12-3 or TRBV12-4 and TRBJ2-1, with 10 bases identical to TRBD1. The CDR3 extends over 12 amino acids. Losses at the gene ends were 6 bases for V and 14 bases for J; bases not matched to a gene: 7. As DNA, the CDR3 is TGTGCCAGCAGAAGAGGACAGGGGGTTGAGTTCTTC. Protein: CASRRGQGVEFF.

The J gene is TRBJ1-5, the V gene TRBV12-3 or TRBV12-4; TRBD1 might be the D (6 bases). The V end was cut by 1 base, the J end by 4 bases, with 8 bases between. The CDR3 has 14 residues. For the CDR3, the DNA is TGTGCCAGCAGTTTAGACAGGGTGAATCAGCCCCAGCATTTT. This codes for CASSLDRVNQPQHF.

The rearrangement links TRBV5-1 to TRBJ2-7; TRBD2 agrees at 9 bases. This CDR3 contains 13 residues. J gave up 2 bases and V 5 bases, and 2 bases lay outside the gene matches. The germline V gene encodes CDR1 SGHRS and CDR2 YFSETQ. The CDR3, as DNA: TGCGCCAGCAGGGCTAGCGGGACCTACGAGCAGTACTTC. Amino acids: CASRASGTYEQYF. The full variable domain, its missing parts supplied by reference TRBV5-1 and TRBJ2-7, is KAGVTQTPRYLIKTRGQQVTLSCSPISGHRSVSWYQQTPGQGLQFLFEYFSETQRNKGNFPGRFSGRQFSNSRSEMNVSTLELGDSALYLCASRASGTYEQYFGPGTRLTVT.

The rearrangement links TRBV28 to TRBJ2-7; 10 bases fit TRBD2. This CDR3 comprises 14 residues. CDR1 and CDR2 (germline): MDHEN, SYDVKM. V gave up 4 bases and J gave up 2 bases; unmatched junction bases: 2. CDR3 residues: CASSYLAGAYEQYF. DNA of the CDR3: TGTGCCAGCAGTTATCTAGCGGGGGCCTACGAGCAGTACTTC.

V is TRBV18 and J is TRBJ1-2, with D tentatively TRBD1 (5 bases). The germline V and J ends were trimmed by 3 bases and 6 bases, with 11 bases remaining between them. There are 13 residues in the CDR3. Germline CDR1 KGHSH, CDR2 LQKENI. The CDR3 loop reads CASSPGQNDGYTF. CDR3 DNA sequence: TGTGCCAGCTCACCGGGGCAAAACGATGGCTACACCTTC.

This clonotype was counted only a few times. A read error may produce the germline difference seen at one junction end. The chain uses TRBV11-2 and TRBJ2-1, with TRBD1 identical over 8 bases. Germline CDR1 and CDR2: SGHAT and FQNNGV. The CDR3 contains 14 residues. CDR3 nucleotide sequence: TGTGCCAGCACCTTAGGACAGGGTGGGGATGAGCAGTTCTTC. Translation gives CASTLGQGGDEQFF. The whole variable domain, remainder taken from reference TRBV11-2 and TRBJ2-1, is EAGVAQSPRYKIIEKRQSVAFWCNPISGHATLYWYQQILGQGPKLLIQFQNNGVVDDSQLPKDRFSAERLKGVDSTLKIQPAKLEDSAVYLCASTLGQGGDEQFFGPGTRLTVL.

The gene calls are TRBV18 and TRBJ1-1; 8 bases fit TRBD1. Germline CDR1 KGHSH, CDR2 LQKENI. There are 13 residues in the CDR3. The trim removed 5 bases at V and 4 bases at J, leaving 3 bases unmatched. DNA for the CDR3: TGTGCCAGCTCAACGGACAGGGCCACTGAAGCTTTCTTT. Encoded protein: CASSTDRATEAFF.

This clonotype was detected only once. The gene calls are TRBV20-1 and TRBJ2-2; 7 bases map to TRBD2. CDR3 size: 16 residues. Trimming cost V 2 bases and J 5 bases; bases outside gene matches: 11. The V gene's germline CDR1 is DFQATT and CDR2 SNEGSKA (reference sequence). As DNA, the CDR3 is TGCAGTGCTAGACAGAGCGGGGTTATTAGAACCGGGGAGCTGTTTTTT. Protein product: CSARQSGVIRTGELFF.

The chain carries TRBV5-6 and TRBJ2-7; TRBD2 aligns across 10 bases. Germline loops: CDR1 SGHDT, CDR2 YYEEEE. This CDR3 comprises 15 residues. Trimming removed 4 bases from V and 3 bases from J; junction bases left unmatched: 7. The CDR3 nucleotides read TGTGCCAGCAGCCCAGGACTAGCGGAGGGCTACGAGCAGTACTTC. Translating it yields CASSPGLAEGYEQYF. The full variable domain, with the rest looked up from reference TRBV5-6 and TRBJ2-7, is DAGVTQSPTHLIKTRGQQVTLRCSPKSGHDTVSWYQQALGQGPQFIFQYYEEEERQRGNFPDRFSGHQFPNYSSELNVNALLLGDSALYLCASSPGLAEGYEQYFGPGTRLTVT.

The V gene is TRBV9, the J gene TRBJ1-3, with a tentative D call TRBD1 (5 bases). Germline loops: CDR1 SGDLS, CDR2 YYNGEE. V lost 4 bases to trimming and J lost 0 bases, with 14 bases between them. This CDR3 is 16 amino acids long. CDR3 bases: TGTGCCAGCAGCCTCAGGGATCCCAGCTCTGGAAACACCATATATTTT. Translated, it gives CASSLRDPSSGNTIYF.

V gene TRBV7-9 combines with J gene TRBJ2-7, with 8 bases that match TRBD2. CDR1 and CDR2 (germline): SEHNR, FQNEAQ (reference sequence). The trim removed 5 bases at V and 2 bases at J, leaving 11 bases unmatched. There are 16 residues in the CDR3. The CDR3 reads CASSPKLAALPYEQYF. The CDR3 DNA follows: TGTGCCAGCAGCCCGAAACTAGCGGCCTTACCCTACGAGCAGTACTTC.

The chain employs TRBV27 and TRBJ2-1; no clear D. CDR3 length equals 14 residues. Trimming shortened V by 5 bases and J by 7 bases, and 15 bases separated the two germline ends. The germline CDR1 and CDR2 sequences are MNHEY and SMNVEV (reference sequence). CDR3 DNA sequence: TGTGCCAGCAGTCCCAGTTTTGCTCGGAATGAGCAGTTCTTC. Translating it yields CASSPSFARNEQFF.